Following are 29 T cell receptor beta chains from one sample sequenced in a study of blood T cell repertoires in COVID-19 (dated by TCRdb to about 2020). Receptor amplification or capture employed the immunoSEQ multiplex PCR assay. Imported from immuneACCESS, the table was reduced by TCRdb to in-frame sequences with V and J called. These copies leave out some clones; in studies compared against another copy, an unresolved V gene accounts for under half, and the cause of the remainder is not known. The sample has approximately 160,000 clones on record, around 81% of them singletons. Together, the top ten hold approximately 10% of the sample. The source material was peripheral blood. The receptor set was obtained from a man between 60 and 75 years old with active or convalescent COVID-19.

V and J are TRBV3-1 (or the pseudogene TRBV3-2) and TRBJ2-5; TRBD1 matches 9 bases. CDR3 length equals 14 residues. The germline V gene encodes CDR1 LGHDT and CDR2 YNNKEL (reference sequence). The CDR3 is CATRGTGMRETQYF. The CDR3 region has the DNA TGTGCTACCCGAGGGACAGGGATGCGAGAGACCCAGTACTTC.

This chain joins TRBV6-5 and TRBJ2-7; tentatively, D is TRBD1 (5 bases). CDR3 length equals 14 residues. The germline V gene encodes CDR1 MNHEY and CDR2 SVGAGI. The V end lost 6 bases, the J end lost 2 bases, and 14 bases lay between the germline ends. CDR3 protein: CASSLGQAAYEQYF. CDR3 coding DNA: TGTGCCAGCAGCCTGGGGCAGGCCGCCTACGAGCAGTACTTC.

The rearrangement links TRBV5-1 to TRBJ1-1; no reliable D call. V lost 0 bases, J lost 1 base, and 13 bases lay in between. CDR3 length equals 16 residues. Germline CDR1 SGHRS, CDR2 YFSETQ. Here the CDR3 DNA reads TGCGCCAGCAGCTTGGGGGCGACATCTAAGAACACTGAAGCTTTCTTT. Amino acid sequence: CASSLGATSKNTEAFF. Full variable domain (outside the CDR3, taken from reference TRBV5-1 and TRBJ1-1): KAGVTQTPRYLIKTRGQQVTLSCSPISGHRSVSWYQQTPGQGLQFLFEYFSETQRNKGNFPGRFSGRQFSNSRSEMNVSTLELGDSALYLCASSLGATSKNTEAFFGQGTRLTVV.

This chain connects TRBV11-3 to TRBJ2-1, with 9 positions matching TRBD2. The CDR3 consists of 15 residues. Germline trimming cut 2 bases from V and 6 bases from J; bases unmatched to any gene: 5. The germline CDR1 and CDR2 sequences are SGHNT and YENEEA. This chain's CDR3 is CASSLTVAGANEQFF. The CDR3 DNA is TGTGCCAGCAGCTTAACGGTAGCGGGAGCCAATGAGCAGTTCTTC. The variable domain in full, completed from reference TRBV11-3 and TRBJ2-1, reads EAGVVQSPRYKIIEKKQPVAFWCNPISGHNTLYWYLQNLGQGPELLIRYENEEAVDDSQLPKDRFSAERLKGVDSTLKIQPAELGDSAVYLCASSLTVAGANEQFFGPGTRLTVL.

The rearrangement joins TRBV5-1 to TRBJ1-2, with 7 nucleotides matching TRBD1. Per the germline V gene, CDR1 is SGHRS and CDR2 is YFSETQ. The CDR3 runs to 14 residues. Trimming cost V 5 bases and J 4 bases; bases outside gene matches: 8. The CDR3 coding sequence is TGCGCCAGCAGACCGACAGGGATCCCCTATGGCTACACCTTC. Residues: CASRPTGIPYGYTF.

The rearrangement joins TRBV13 to TRBJ2-3, with TRBD2 identical over 10 bases. After removal of 1 base from V and 6 bases from J, the junction contained 10 bases not matched to a gene. The CDR3 spans 17 residues. In germline, CDR1 is PRHDT, CDR2 FYEKMQ (reference sequence). CDR3 in amino acids: CASSLVHQREGRDTQYF. CDR3 DNA sequence: TGTGCCAGCAGCTTAGTCCACCAGCGGGAGGGCCGGGATACGCAGTATTTT. Looking up the rest from reference TRBV13 and TRBJ2-3 gives the full variable domain: AAGVIQSPRHLIKEKRETATLKCYPIPRHDTVYWYQQGPGQDPQFLISFYEKMQSDKGSIPDRFSAQQFSDYHSELNMSSLELGDSALYFCASSLVHQREGRDTQYFGPGTRLTVL.

This clone was observed a few times. This chain links TRBV7-3 with TRBJ1-2, with 11 bases matching TRBD1. Germline assignment: CDR1 SGHTA and CDR2 FQGTGA. V was clipped by 5 bases and J by 2 bases; unmatched bases: 7. The CDR3 is 16 residues long. CDR3 loop: CASSASGTGGNYGYTF. DNA of the CDR3: TGTGCCAGCAGCGCTTCCGGGACAGGGGGAAACTATGGCTACACCTTC.

The chain employs TRBV19 and TRBJ1-5; TRBD1 aligns across 8 bases. Germline CDR1 and CDR2: LNHDA and SQIVND (reference sequence). The CDR3 totals 14 residues. The ends lost 8 bases at V and 3 bases at J; junction bases unmatched: 6. As DNA, the CDR3 is TGTGCCAGTCGTCAGACAGGGGCCAATCAGCCCCAGCATTTT. It translates to CASRQTGANQPQHF.

V is TRBV11-2 and J is TRBJ2-5; 15 nucleotides line up with TRBD2. Trimming removed 3 bases from V and 5 bases from J; junction bases left unmatched: 1. The CDR3 totals 15 residues. Germline values: CDR1 SGHAT, CDR2 FQNNGV. CDR3 sequence (DNA): TGTGCCAGCAGCTTGGGGACTAGCGGGGGGGAGACCCAGTACTTC. Protein: CASSLGTSGGETQYF.

The chain carries TRBV18 and TRBJ2-1, with D perhaps matching TRBD1 (5 bases). This CDR3 region has 16 residues. Trimming cost V 5 bases and J 7 bases, with 21 bases left between them. Germline values: CDR1 KGHSH, CDR2 LQKENI. The CDR3 coding sequence is TGTGCCAGCTCAGGGCGGTCGCAGGGCCCCTCAAATGAGCAGTTCTTC. Its translation is CASSGRSQGPSNEQFF.

With respect to this clone: This sample also contains other DNA sequences that code for the same CDR3. The chain joins TRBV7-3 to TRBJ1-6, with a tentative D call TRBD1 (6 bases). The germline V and J ends were trimmed by 3 bases and 6 bases, with 9 bases remaining between them. The germline V gene has CDR1 SGHTA and CDR2 FQGTGA. The CDR3 spans 14 residues. This chain's CDR3 is CASSLTGFNSPLHF. CDR3 sequence (DNA): TGTGCCAGCAGCTTGACAGGCTTTAATTCACCCCTCCACTTT.

V usage is TRBV19 and J usage is TRBJ2-3; 11 nucleotides align to TRBD1. Germline loops: CDR1 LNHDA, CDR2 SQIVND (reference sequence). CDR3 length: 14 amino acids. Germline trimming cut 5 bases from V and 5 bases from J; bases unmatched to any gene: 3. The chain's CDR3 is CASSSDRGQDTQYF. The CDR3 nucleotides are TGTGCCAGTAGTTCGGACAGGGGGCAAGATACGCAGTATTTT.

The chain uses TRBV19 and TRBJ2-3, with D unclear. The CDR3 covers 10 residues. Germline V gene sequence: CDR1 LNHDA, CDR2 SQIVND (reference sequence). CDR3 sequence reads: CAAGTDTQYF. The CDR3 nucleotides are TGTGCTGCGGGCACAGATACGCAGTATTTT.

This clone was counted a single time. The V and J genes are TRBV5-5 and TRBJ2-3; a possible D gene is TRBD2 (6 bases). Germline assignment: CDR1 SGHKS and CDR2 YYEKEE (reference sequence). The CDR3 contains 15 residues. Trimming removed 2 bases at V and 4 bases at J, with 14 bases between. The CDR3 DNA sequence: TGTGCCAGCAGCTTCGCCGGCGGGAACGCAGATACGCAGTATTTT. It encodes CASSFAGGNADTQYF.

The CDR3 reads CASSPQGVEQYF. The DNA for the CDR3 is TGTGCCAGCAGTCCACAGGGGGTCGAGCAGTACTTC. The chain couples TRBV27 to TRBJ2-7; 8 nucleotides agree with TRBD1. The CDR3 loop spans 12 amino acids. After removal of 5 bases from V and 6 bases from J, the junction contained 3 bases not matched to a gene. Per germline, CDR1 MNHEY and CDR2 SMNVEV (reference sequence).

This chain links TRBV15 with TRBJ1-2; D is undetermined. V gave up 1 base and J gave up 4 bases, with 10 bases separating them. Germline-derived CDR1 and CDR2 are LNHNV and YYDKDF (reference sequence). The CDR3 has 14 amino acids. CDR3 in DNA: TGTGCCACCAGCAGAGGGACGGAGGGCTATGGCTACACCTTC. Its protein is CATSRGTEGYGYTF.

The chain recombines TRBV19 with TRBJ2-7, with no clear D. Between the trimmed V and J ends, which lost 4 bases and 6 bases, there was a span of 13 bases. CDR1 is LNHDA and CDR2 is SQIVND in the germline V gene (reference sequence). The CDR3 contains 13 residues. CDR3: CASSTEQQFEQYF. The DNA for the CDR3 is TGTGCCAGTAGTACGGAGCAGCAGTTCGAGCAGTACTTC.

A note on this clone: At one boundary the junction diverges from the germline segment, which might be a read error. The rearrangement links TRBV6-4 to TRBJ1-6; no firm D call. The CDR3 is 12 residues long. In germline, CDR1 is MRHNA, CDR2 SNTAGT. CDR3 loop: CRETTYNSPLHF. As DNA, the CDR3 is TGCCGGGAGACGACCTATAATTCACCCCTCCACTTT.

CDR3 bases: TGTGCCAGCAACCCCACAGGGGGCACAGGTGGCTACACCTTC. Amino acids: CASNPTGGTGGYTF. J is TRBJ1-2 and V is TRBV7-3; 9 nucleotides match TRBD1. CDR1 and CDR2 (germline): SGHTA, FQGTGA. The length of the CDR3 is 14 residues. The V and J ends lost 7 bases and 7 bases, in that order; junction bases with no gene match: 10.

The V call is TRBV11-2, the J call TRBJ2-7; possible D gene TRBD2, 5 bases. Trimming shortened V by 4 bases and J by 2 bases, and 6 bases separated the two germline ends. CDR3 length equals 12 residues. Germline values: CDR1 SGHAT, CDR2 FQNNGV. Here the CDR3 reads CASSSGTYEQYF. DNA of the CDR3: TGTGCCAGCAGCTCGGGGACCTACGAGCAGTACTTC.

The chain employs TRBV29-1 and TRBJ2-7; 10 bases line up with TRBD2. Germline V gene sequence: CDR1 SQVTM, CDR2 ANQGSEA. There are 13 residues in the CDR3. V gave up 7 bases and J gave up 3 bases; unmatched junction bases: 6. The CDR3 DNA reads as TGCAGCGCTCTAGCGGGGGCAGGCTACGAGCAGTACTTC. Translation gives CSALAGAGYEQYF.

This chain joins TRBV18 and TRBJ1-4, with 7 positions matching TRBD1. V lost 1 base, J lost 5 bases, and 4 bases stayed unmatched. CDR1 and CDR2 from the germline V gene are KGHSH and LQKENI. CDR3 length: 15 residues. The CDR3 DNA is TGTGCCAGCTCACCACGTGGGACAGAGAATGAAAAACTGTTTTTT. This gives the protein CASSPRGTENEKLFF.

This chain joins TRBV11-2 and TRBJ2-2; D may be TRBD1 (5 bases). Trimming left V 2 bases short and J 5 bases short, with 21 bases between. Germline V gene sequence: CDR1 SGHAT, CDR2 FQNNGV. CDR3 length: 18 residues. The CDR3: CASSLSPGSTGRTGELFF. CDR3 DNA: TGTGCCAGCAGCTTATCCCCAGGGTCAACTGGTAGGACCGGGGAGCTGTTTTTT.

CDR3 nucleotide sequence: TGTGCCAGCAGTTCGGGGGTAAGTCAGCCCCAGCATTTT. It specifies CASSSGVSQPQHF. The V call is TRBV6-5, the J call TRBJ1-5, with a tentative D call TRBD1 (5 bases). Trimming cost V 4 bases and J 6 bases, with 10 bases left between them. Germline-derived CDR1 and CDR2 are MNHEY and SVGAGI. The CDR3 is 13 amino acids.

In this sample, this clone turned up a few times. The chain is built from TRBV5-4 and TRBJ1-3; TRBD1 matches 8 bases. With V trimmed by 3 bases and J by 10 bases, 6 bases remained unmatched. Per germline, CDR1 SGHNT and CDR2 YYREEE (reference sequence). CDR3 length: 13 amino acids. CDR3 sequence reads: CASSYENRGTIYF. The CDR3 DNA reads TGTGCCAGCAGCTACGAAAACAGGGGGACCATATATTTT.

As concerns this clone: The sample contains more than one DNA sequence encoding this CDR3. The rearrangement links TRBV25-1 to TRBJ2-7; D perhaps matches TRBD1 (6 bases). Trimming cost V 6 bases and J 4 bases, with 13 bases left between them. Germline CDR1 MGHDK, CDR2 SYGVNS. This CDR3 has 13 amino acids. CDR3 sequence: CASRGAGSYEQYF. CDR3 nucleotide sequence: TGTGCCAGCAGGGGGGCAGGCTCTTACGAGCAGTACTTC.

The rearrangement uses TRBV12-3 or TRBV12-4 and TRBJ1-4; D is ambiguous. Trimming stripped 3 bases from V and 8 bases from J, with 7 bases between. The CDR3 covers 12 residues. The CDR3 spells CASSFSVEKLFF. As DNA, the CDR3 is TGTGCCAGCAGTTTTTCGGTAGAAAAACTGTTTTTT.

For the CDR3, the DNA is TGTGCCAGCAGCTTAAGGGACAGCCTTAATTCACCCCTCCACTTT. Its translation is CASSLRDSLNSPLHF. The chain employs TRBV7-2 and TRBJ1-6, with 7 bases matching TRBD1. Germline values: CDR1 SGHTA, CDR2 FQGNSA. The CDR3 runs 15 residues. V dropped 2 bases and J dropped 6; count of bases not matched to a gene: 4.

The gene calls are TRBV5-4 and TRBJ2-1, with 8 positions matching TRBD2. The CDR3 length is 15 residues. Germline V lookup: CDR1 SGHNT, CDR2 YYREEE (reference sequence). The V and J ends lost 6 bases and 3 bases, in that order; junction bases with no gene match: 8. CDR3 protein: CASKYGGRLYNEQFF. The CDR3 nucleotides read TGTGCCAGCAAGTATGGCGGGAGGCTCTACAATGAGCAGTTCTTC.